This note documents a single TCR beta chain sequence. Its target is not known. 13 Jbeta primers and 60 Vbeta primers were used for the PCR. Under the authors' procedure: Around 10 million of the roughly 80 million unique TCR beta chains counted in a later analysis were shared. The data were produced by immunoSEQ multiplex PCR, yet TCRdb's version contains in-frame clones alone and is incomplete. V and J calls and clone size come straight from that table; D and trimming were deduced from the DNA. The sample yields under 200,000 clones, roughly 90% seen once. The data are from a study of cytomegalovirus exposure and HLA in healthy donors. Overall study: Unique TCR beta sequences numbering some 110 million came from some 200 million T cells in an earlier analysis.

From germline, CDR1 is SGHNT and CDR2 YYREEE (reference sequence). The CDR3 covers 15 residues. J was trimmed by 6 bases and V by 2 bases; bases with no gene match: 11. Study-wide findings and caveats: It was reported in a later analysis that an Asian-associated ancestry cluster showed fewer N-insertions than the approximately 700-donor mean. An observed cluster of highly shared sequence variants was recorded as a likely sequencing artifact.

The clonotype was recovered from a woman between 18 and 29 years old in good health and CMV-seronegative. V and J are TRBV5-4 and TRBJ2-7; 7 nucleotides match TRBD2. Sample: PBMCs. The CDR3 spells CASSFQTSHGSEQYF. Here the CDR3 DNA reads TGTGCCAGCAGCTTCCAGACTAGCCACGGCTCCGAGCAGTACTTC.